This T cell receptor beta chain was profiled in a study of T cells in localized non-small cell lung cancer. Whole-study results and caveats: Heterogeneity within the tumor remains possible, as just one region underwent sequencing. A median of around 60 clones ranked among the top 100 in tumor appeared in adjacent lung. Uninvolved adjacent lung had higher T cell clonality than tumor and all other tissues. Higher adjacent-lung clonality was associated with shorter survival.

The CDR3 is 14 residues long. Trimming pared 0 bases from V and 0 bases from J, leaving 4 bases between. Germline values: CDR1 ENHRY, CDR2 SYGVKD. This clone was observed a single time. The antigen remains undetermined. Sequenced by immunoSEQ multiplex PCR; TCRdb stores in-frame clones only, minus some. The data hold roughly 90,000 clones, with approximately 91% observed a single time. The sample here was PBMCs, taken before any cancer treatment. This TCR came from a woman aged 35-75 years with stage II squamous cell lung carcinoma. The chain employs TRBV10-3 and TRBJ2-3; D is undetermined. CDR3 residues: CAISESKSTDTQYF. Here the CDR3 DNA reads TGTGCCATCAGTGAGTCGAAGAGCACAGATACGCAGTATTTT.